This T cell receptor beta chain was documented in a study of blood T cells in healthy people across ages. Study summary: The capture of about one barcoded beta molecule per two T cells was achieved by template switching.

Concerning this clonotype itself: Its specificity is not known.

Per sample, extraction of total RNA gave at least 5.5 micrograms in every case. For the second PCR, which ran for roughly 6 to 12 cycles, a sample-barcoded 5' primer and a J-beta primer mix were used. A single record per CDR3 protein comes from TCRdb applying MiXCR to the 5' RACE reads. This table holds over 950,000 distinct CDR3 sequences, about 51% found once. This CDR3 has 14 amino acids. V lost 1 base, J lost 5 bases, and 7 bases stayed unmatched. Germline V gene sequence: CDR1 DFQATT, CDR2 SNEGSKA (reference sequence). Study-wide points: Unknown donor CMV status possibly confounded expanded clonotype changes. Naive CD4+ cell counts and diversity both ran higher in long-lived than in aged donors.

Source material: blood. The sequence was collected from a woman aged 55-75 years in good health. The chain employs TRBV20-1 and TRBJ2-7; TRBD1 matches at 8 bases. Written as DNA, the CDR3 is TGCAGTGCTAGAGGGGCAGGGGGCTTGAACGAGCAGTACTTC. This translates into CSARGAGGLNEQYF.